What follows are 3 T cell receptor beta chains derived from one specimen sequenced in a study of technical replicates of blood from several donors (dated by TCRdb to about 2017). Receptor libraries were prepared by the immunoSEQ multiplex PCR assay. TCRdb provides this immuneACCESS table in a form limited to in-frame rearrangements. Some clones are lacking; in checked studies, under half of them reflect an unresolved V gene, and why the rest are absent is not known. The sample has about 83,000 clones on record, roughly 96% of them singletons. The ten largest clones add up to around 0.31% of the sample. Sequenced: T cells isolated from PBMCs. These TCRs come from a human donor in good health.

The J gene is TRBJ2-5, the V gene TRBV6-5; 8 bases map to TRBD1. V was pared by 2 bases and J by 1 base, with 3 bases of the junction left unmatched. The germline V gene encodes CDR1 MNHEY and CDR2 SVGAGI. There are 15 residues in the CDR3. The CDR3 spells CASSYLTGGQETQYF. CDR3 nucleotides: TGTGCCAGCAGTTACCTTACAGGGGGCCAAGAGACCCAGTACTTC.

The chain employs TRBV11-2 and TRBJ2-6; 8 bases line up with TRBD1. J lost 1 base, V lost 2 bases, and 10 bases had no gene match. Germline V gene sequence: CDR1 SGHAT, CDR2 FQNNGV. The CDR3 loop spans 19 amino acids. The CDR3: CASSLPRQGRWSGANVLTF. In nucleotides, the CDR3 is TGTGCCAGCAGCTTACCCCGACAGGGGAGGTGGTCTGGGGCCAACGTCCTGACTTTC.

This clone is a singleton in its sample. This chain connects TRBV4-1 to TRBJ2-7; perhaps TRBD2 as D (5 bases). V was clipped by 4 bases and J by 3 bases, with 10 bases between them. The germline V gene encodes CDR1 MGHRA and CDR2 YSYEKL. There are 13 residues in the CDR3. CDR3: CASSLRADYEQYF. The DNA of the CDR3 is TGCGCCAGCAGCCTAAGAGCGGACTACGAGCAGTACTTC.